A single sample is the source of the 20 T cell receptor beta chains below, sequenced in a study of T cell responses to AZD1222 COVID-19 vaccine (dated by TCRdb to about 2021). Libraries were constructed by the immunoSEQ multiplex PCR assay. Imported from immuneACCESS, the table was reduced by TCRdb to in-frame sequences with V and J called. These copies leave out some clones; in studies compared against another copy, an unresolved V gene accounts for under half, and the cause of the remainder is not known. This sample comprises about 110,000 clones, approximately 89% of them detected only once. Approximately 3% of the sample is in the top ten clones. Explained via the paper, the time point label denotes: baseline before first vaccination. The treatment or condition tag for this specimen amounts to: meningococcal conjugate vaccine given as trial control. This material consisted of peripheral blood, taken on day 0 of MenACWY control vaccination. Every receptor here comes from an adult in good health.

The rearrangement joins TRBV9 to TRBJ1-2; no reliable D call. The CDR3 length is 13 residues. Germline values: CDR1 SGDLS, CDR2 YYNGEE. Trimming removed 0 bases from V and 8 bases from J, with 11 bases in between. CDR3 DNA sequence: TGTGCCAGCAGCGTAGATCAGCACTCCGGCTACACCTTC. It encodes CASSVDQHSGYTF. Full variable domain (outside the CDR3, taken from reference TRBV9 and TRBJ1-2): DSGVTQTPKHLITATGQRVTLRCSPRSGDLSVYWYQQSLDQGLQFLIQYYNGEERAKGNILERFSAQQFPDLHSELNLSSLELGDSALYFCASSVDQHSGYTFGSGTRLTVV.

The chain is built from TRBV28 and TRBJ1-2; 10 nucleotides match TRBD1. The germline V gene encodes CDR1 MDHEN and CDR2 SYDVKM. The CDR3 runs to 15 residues. Unmatched junction bases numbered 6, after V lost 7 bases and J lost 1 base. CDR3 protein: CASTLRDRGNYGYTF. The CDR3, as DNA: TGTGCCAGCACCCTCCGGGACAGGGGTAACTATGGCTACACCTTC.

V usage is TRBV9 and J usage is TRBJ1-4; D gene unclear. Germline values: CDR1 SGDLS, CDR2 YYNGEE. The CDR3 is 14 residues long. V shed 1 base and J shed 8 bases, with 12 bases lying between them. This chain's CDR3 is CASSVSGGREKLFF. The CDR3 coding sequence is TGTGCCAGCAGCGTATCGGGCGGTAGGGAAAAACTGTTTTTT. The complete variable domain, with remaining parts taken from reference TRBV9 and TRBJ1-4, reads DSGVTQTPKHLITATGQRVTLRCSPRSGDLSVYWYQQSLDQGLQFLIQYYNGEERAKGNILERFSAQQFPDLHSELNLSSLELGDSALYFCASSVSGGREKLFFGSGTQLSVL.

The CDR3 spells CASSLDHGTGGGYTF. The CDR3 DNA sequence: TGTGCCAGCAGCTTGGACCACGGGACAGGGGGCGGCTACACCTTC. The chain has TRBV5-4 and TRBJ1-2; 12 bases line up with TRBD1. The J segment lost 8 bases and the V segment lost 0 bases, leaving 5 bases of the junction unmatched. This CDR3 comprises 15 residues. Germline V gene sequence: CDR1 SGHNT, CDR2 YYREEE (reference sequence). Full variable domain (remainder filled in from reference TRBV5-4 and TRBJ1-2): ETGVTQSPTHLIKTRGQQVTLRCSSQSGHNTVSWYQQALGQGPQFIFQYYREEENGRGNFPPRFSGLQFPNYSSELNVNALELDDSALYLCASSLDHGTGGGYTFGSGTRLTVV.

The J gene is TRBJ1-1, the V gene TRBV11-2, with D unclear. Germline V gives CDR1 SGHAT, CDR2 FQNNGV. This CDR3 region has 14 residues. Trimming took 0 bases from V and 1 from J, leaving 6 bases between them. The CDR3 coding sequence is TGTGCCAGCAGCTTAGAGATCCAGAACACTGAAGCTTTCTTT. Translating it yields CASSLEIQNTEAFF.

This sequence joins TRBV6-1 and TRBJ1-6; TRBD1 is a possible D gene (5 bases). The CDR3 extends over 17 amino acids. Germline V gene data show CDR1 as MNHNS and CDR2 as SASEGT. V lost 3 bases and J 7 bases, leaving 19 bases between the germline ends. The CDR3 DNA sequence: TGTGCCAGCAGTGAGGTGTTGGGGGGAGTAACCAATTCACCCCTCCACTTT. Amino acids: CASSEVLGGVTNSPLHF.

The V call is TRBV27, the J call TRBJ2-2; the D call may be TRBD1 or TRBD2 (5 bases each). The CDR3 has 13 residues. The V end was cut by 3 bases, the J end by 7 bases, with 9 bases between. Germline V lookup: CDR1 MNHEY, CDR2 SMNVEV (reference sequence). In DNA, the CDR3 is TGTGCCAGCAGTTTCATGAGGGGCGGGGAGCTGTTTTTT. Protein: CASSFMRGGELFF.

The chain couples TRBV19 to TRBJ2-2, with unresolved D. From germline, CDR1 is LNHDA and CDR2 SQIVND (reference sequence). CDR3 size: 10 residues. The germline V and J ends were trimmed by 9 bases and 6 bases, with 5 bases remaining between them. In nucleotides, the CDR3 is TGTGCCAGCAGAGCCGGGGAGCTGTTTTTT. It translates to CASRAGELFF. The whole variable domain, filled in from reference TRBV19 and TRBJ2-2, reads DGGITQSPKYLFRKEGQNVTLSCEQNLNHDAMYWYRQDPGQGLRLIYYSQIVNDFQKGDIAEGYSVSREKKESFPLTVTSAQKNPTAFYLCASRAGELFFGEGSRLTVL.

This sequence joins TRBV11-2 and TRBJ2-5, with a tentative D call TRBD2 (6 bases). V lost 3 bases to trimming and J lost 5 bases, with 10 bases between them. CDR1 is SGHAT, CDR2 FQNNGV, per germline. The CDR3 runs 13 residues. The CDR3 loop reads CASSLGLEETQYF. The CDR3 nucleotides read TGTGCCAGCAGCTTGGGACTCGAGGAGACCCAGTACTTC.

V and J are TRBV5-6 and TRBJ1-2, with D maybe TRBD1 (6 bases). The CDR3 covers 14 residues. Germline CDR1 reads SGHDT; CDR2 reads YYEEEE. V lost 3 bases and J lost 3, with 12 bases in between. The CDR3 spells CASSSGTPYYGYTF. CDR3 sequence (DNA): TGTGCCAGCAGCTCCGGGACACCCTACTATGGCTACACCTTC. Full variable domain (rest looked up from reference TRBV5-6 and TRBJ1-2): DAGVTQSPTHLIKTRGQQVTLRCSPKSGHDTVSWYQQALGQGPQFIFQYYEEEERQRGNFPDRFSGHQFPNYSSELNVNALLLGDSALYLCASSSGTPYYGYTFGSGTRLTVV.

This chain uses TRBV3-1 (or the pseudogene TRBV3-2) with TRBJ1-5; 12 bases match TRBD1. The CDR3 is 15 residues long. J was trimmed by 6 bases and V by 4 bases; bases with no gene match: 4. Per the germline V gene, CDR1 is LGHDT and CDR2 is YNNKEL (reference sequence). DNA of the CDR3: TGTGCCAGCAGCCCGGGGACAGGGGGCGGTCAGCCCCAGCATTTT. Protein: CASSPGTGGGQPQHF.

This rearrangement joins TRBV4-2 to TRBJ2-5, with 10 positions matching TRBD2. This CDR3 region has 17 residues. The germline gives CDR1 LGHNA, CDR2 YNFKEQ. The V gene end was trimmed by 0 bases and the J gene end by 5 bases; junction bases not matched to a gene: 9. CDR3 sequence reads: CASSQDPSGGAYETQYF. The CDR3 nucleotides are TGTGCCAGCAGCCAAGATCCAAGCGGGGGGGCCTATGAGACCCAGTACTTC.

This chain joins TRBV7-6 and TRBJ1-1; 7 nucleotides line up with TRBD1. V gave up 1 base and J gave up 4 bases; unmatched junction bases: 6. This CDR3 contains 15 residues. CDR1 is SGHVS and CDR2 is FNYEAQ in the germline V gene. The CDR3 is CASSLGGGGGTEAFF. In DNA form, the CDR3 reads TGTGCCAGCAGCTTAGGGGGAGGGGGCGGCACTGAAGCTTTCTTT.

The chain joins TRBV9 to TRBJ1-2, with TRBD1 matching over 12 bases. V was pared by 4 bases and J by 8 bases, with 6 bases of the junction left unmatched. The germline gives CDR1 SGDLS, CDR2 YYNGEE. The CDR3 is 14 residues long. The CDR3 DNA is TGTGCCAGCAGCAAGGGACAGGGGGCGGAGGGCTACACCTTC. It is translated as CASSKGQGAEGYTF.

The chain uses TRBV18 and TRBJ1-2, with a tentative D call TRBD1 (5 bases). The germline V and J ends were trimmed by 3 bases and 6 bases, with 17 bases remaining between them. The CDR3 covers 15 residues. Germline loops: CDR1 KGHSH, CDR2 LQKENI. The CDR3 is CASSPGVSSTDGYTF. The CDR3 nucleotides are TGTGCCAGCTCACCGGGGGTTTCCTCCACGGATGGCTACACCTTC.

This chain connects TRBV7-8 to TRBJ1-2, with 7 bases aligning to TRBD1. J gave up 7 bases and V 5 bases, and 4 bases lay outside the gene matches. The CDR3 totals 12 residues. CDR1 SGHVS and CDR2 FQNEAQ come from the germline V gene. This CDR3 is CASSPDRAGYTF. The CDR3 region has the DNA TGTGCCAGCAGCCCCGACAGGGCTGGCTACACCTTC.

This chain uses TRBV28 with TRBJ2-7; D might be TRBD1 (5 bases). Germline values: CDR1 MDHEN, CDR2 SYDVKM. The germline V and J ends were trimmed by 3 bases and 4 bases, with 10 bases remaining between them. CDR3 length: 13 residues. The CDR3 loop reads CASSFPGYYEQYF. The CDR3 bases are TGTGCCAGCAGTTTTCCAGGGTATTACGAGCAGTACTTC.

CDR3 in amino acids: CASSYAHNQPQHF. DNA for the CDR3: TGTGCCAGCAGTTACGCACATAATCAGCCCCAGCATTTT. The rearrangement joins TRBV6-5 to TRBJ1-5; no clear D gene. The CDR3 extends over 13 amino acids. Germline V gene data show CDR1 as MNHEY and CDR2 as SVGAGI. The V gene lost 2 bases and the J gene lost 4 bases, with 6 bases spanning the gap.

The rearrangement links TRBV9 to TRBJ2-5, with TRBD1 identical over 7 bases. The CDR3 spans 13 residues. Germline V gene data show CDR1 as SGDLS and CDR2 as YYNGEE. Trimming took 4 bases from V and 4 from J; bases not matched to a gene: 4. CDR3 region: CASSPRTGETQYF. CDR3 DNA sequence: TGTGCCAGCAGCCCCCGGACAGGAGAGACCCAGTACTTC.

The V and J genes are TRBV27 and TRBJ2-3; 11 bases align to TRBD2. This CDR3 comprises 19 residues. In germline, CDR1 is MNHEY, CDR2 SMNVEV (reference sequence). The junction had 11 bases not matched to a gene; V was cut back by 0 bases and J by 3 bases. CDR3 nucleotides: TGTGCCAGCAGTTTATCGTTTTCTAGCGGGGGGATTGTGACAGATACGCAGTATTTT. This translates into CASSLSFSSGGIVTDTQYF.